This T cell receptor (beta chain) comes out of a study of T cells in Graves' hyperthyroidism and ophthalmopathy. Background on the study: Peripheral blood was secured at the point of initial diagnosis, before any treatment.

This clonotype has only one observation. Germline V gene sequence: CDR1 LNHDA, CDR2 SQIVND (reference sequence). V lost 5 bases to trimming and J lost 9 bases, with 17 bases between them. The CDR3 spans 13 residues. For the diagnoses, clinical symptoms, serum thyroxine and TRAb, thyroid ultrasound and orbital computed tomography were used. What was amplified from RNA transcripts were TCR beta CDR3 regions. First-round RT-PCR targeting the TCR CDR3 was performed with the HTBI primer set. TCRdb ran MiXCR on the multiplex PCR reads and lists one entry per CDR3 protein. The sample shows some 400,000 distinct CDR3 sequences, approximately 12% of them seen only once.

The clonotype comes from a man between 25 and 39 years old with Graves' hyperthyroidism that later progressed to Graves' ophthalmopathy. The chain joins TRBV19 to TRBJ2-7; unclear D gene. Sample: blood. CDR3 bases: TGTGCCAGTAGTTTCGGAGCTGGTAATTGGCAGTACTTC. This translates into CASSFGAGNWQYF.